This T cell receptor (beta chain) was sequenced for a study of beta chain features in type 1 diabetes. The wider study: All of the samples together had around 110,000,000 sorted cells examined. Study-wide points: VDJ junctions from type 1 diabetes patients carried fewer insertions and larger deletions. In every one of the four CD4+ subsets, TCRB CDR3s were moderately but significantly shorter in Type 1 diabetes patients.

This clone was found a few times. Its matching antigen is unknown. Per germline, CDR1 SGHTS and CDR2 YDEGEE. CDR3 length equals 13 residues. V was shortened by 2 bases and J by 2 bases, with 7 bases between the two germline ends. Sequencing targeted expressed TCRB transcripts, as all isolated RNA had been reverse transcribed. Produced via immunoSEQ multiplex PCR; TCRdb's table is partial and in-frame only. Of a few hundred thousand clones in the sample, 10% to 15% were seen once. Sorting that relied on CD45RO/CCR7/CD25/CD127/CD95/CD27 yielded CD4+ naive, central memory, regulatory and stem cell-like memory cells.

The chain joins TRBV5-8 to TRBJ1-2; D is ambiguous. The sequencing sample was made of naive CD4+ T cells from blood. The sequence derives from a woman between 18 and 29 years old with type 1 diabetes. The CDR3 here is CASSFDWNYGYTF. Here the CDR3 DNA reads TGTGCCAGCAGCTTTGACTGGAACTATGGCTACACCTTC.